The 5 T cell receptor beta chains below all came from one sample that was sequenced in a study of shared clonotypes between healthy human individuals. Method: immunoSEQ multiplex PCR; TCRdb's copy keeps in-frame clones and lacks some. The table includes some 1,900,000 clones, about 95% detected once. Naive CD8 cells lacked CD45RO and underwent positive selection for CCR7, leaving out terminally differentiated effector memory CD45RA+ cells. Sequencing was done on a sample of naive CD8+ T cells sorted from blood. These receptors originate from a man aged 18 to 35 in good health.

This clone was observed a single time. The genes are TRBV6-1 and TRBJ1-1; no definite D call. This CDR3 contains 14 residues. Trimming removed 2 bases at V and 3 bases at J, with 10 bases between. Germline V CDR1 and CDR2: MNHNS, SASEGT. CDR3 nucleotide sequence: TGTGCCAGCAGTGAACTAAACACCTACACTGAAGCTTTCTTT. Protein sequence: CASSELNTYTEAFF.

This chain uses TRBV7-3 with TRBJ1-5, with D hard to call. The germline CDR1 and CDR2 sequences are SGHTA and FQGTGA. The V gene lost 10 bases and the J gene lost 7 bases, with 29 bases spanning the gap. The CDR3 spans 17 residues. CDR3 protein: CANPNHSRCPREQPQHF. DNA of the CDR3: TGTGCCAACCCGAACCACAGTCGGTGCCCCCGGGAGCAGCCCCAGCATTTT. Variable domain in full (rest from reference TRBV7-3 and TRBJ1-5): GAGVSQTPSNKVTEKGKYVELRCDPISGHTALYWYRQSLGQGPEFLIYFQGTGAADDSGLPNDRFFAVRPEGSVSTLKIQRTERGDSAVYLCANPNHSRCPREQPQHFGDGTRLSIL.

The chain has TRBV28 and TRBJ2-2; D unclear. Germline V gene lookup returns CDR1 MDHEN and CDR2 SYDVKM. Trimming left V 5 bases short and J 5 bases short, with 12 bases between. The CDR3 runs 14 residues. In DNA, the CDR3 is TGTGCCAGCAGTCTCCTGGGCTGGACCGGGGAGCTGTTTTTT. Its protein product is CASSLLGWTGELFF.

A word on this clone: Other DNA sequences of this sample code for an identical CDR3. The rearrangement links TRBV27 to TRBJ2-2; no firm D call. V shed 6 bases and J shed 8 bases, with 7 bases lying between them. The CDR3 totals 11 residues. The germline V gene encodes CDR1 MNHEY and CDR2 SMNVEV (reference sequence). In nucleotides, the CDR3 is TGTGCCAGCAGATTAGGGGGGGAGCTGTTTTTT. It specifies CASRLGGELFF.

The rearrangement joins TRBV29-1 to TRBJ2-1, with D perhaps TRBD2 (6 bases). Trimming took off 7 bases at V and 2 bases at J, with 15 bases between the two ends. Germline V gene lookup returns CDR1 SQVTM and CDR2 ANQGSEA. This CDR3 region has 14 residues. CDR3 bases: TGCAGCGCCGGAGGTCCGGGAGCCTACAATGAGCAGTTCTTC. Its translation is CSAGGPGAYNEQFF.